This TCR beta chain was captured by sequencing in a study of blood T cell repertoires in COVID-19. The germline gives CDR1 SEHNR, CDR2 FQNEAQ (reference sequence). V was cut by 5 bases and J by 0 bases, with 14 bases left in between. The CDR3 sequence is 16 residues long. TCRdb's table, derived via immunoSEQ multiplex PCR, lists solely in-frame clones and lacks some. The table includes 25,000 to 35,000 clones, around 92% detected once. Seattle participants joined during active infection and were tracked over time. Sample: peripheral blood. J is TRBJ1-3 and V is TRBV7-9, with D uncertain. This TCR was recovered from an older woman with COVID-19, enrolled during active disease. As DNA, the CDR3 is TGTGCCAGCAGCGAATGGGCCGTTACCTCTGGAAACACCATATATTTT. Translating gives CASSEWAVTSGNTIYF.